This T cell receptor (beta chain) is drawn from a study of blood T cell repertoires in COVID-19. Study background: In each case, the material was cDNA or gDNA derived from T cells, B-cell-depleted T cells, or PBMCs.

Original methodology: Reference gene primers were amplified, and this amplification served to estimate nucleated cell counts. Libraries were prepared by immunoSEQ multiplex PCR; TCRdb keeps only in-frame clonotypes and omits some of them. V, J and clone size are taken as reported in that table, and D and trimming were inferred from the DNA itself. This sample has approximately 110,000 clones, with under 80% found just once. The germline V gene has CDR1 LNHDA and CDR2 SQIVND (reference sequence). Trimming took off 7 bases at V and 4 bases at J, with 17 bases between the two ends. There are 15 residues in the CDR3. A single count supports this clone.

The chain combines TRBV19 with TRBJ1-3, with a weak D call TRBD1 (6 bases). The sample consisted of peripheral blood. This TCR was sampled from a woman in her 70s with acute or convalescent COVID-19. The CDR3 nucleotides read TGTGCCAGTACCCCTAGACAGGAATCGGGAAACACCATATATTTT. As protein: CASTPRQESGNTIYF.